This TCR beta chain derives from a study of blood T cell repertoires in COVID-19. Study-wide background: Acute-phase and convalescent COVID-19 samples originated in the United States, Italy and Spain. PBMCs, B-cell-depleted T cells, or T cells provided the cDNA or gDNA that made up the material.

This clone occurred once. The CDR3 is 13 residues long. Trimming shortened V by 0 bases and J by 7 bases, and 9 bases separated the two germline ends. Germline assignment: CDR1 SGDLS and CDR2 YYNGEE. Source study methods: Reference gene primer amplification yielded estimated nucleated cell counts. The protocol was immunoSEQ multiplex PCR, while the TCRdb copy is restricted to in-frame clones and leaves out a portion. V, J and clone size derive from that table, while D and trimming were established from the DNA sequence. In the table there are around 86,000 clones, under 85% of which are singletons. The J gene is TRBJ2-3, the V gene TRBV9; D remains ambiguous. This receptor was identified in a woman at least 80 years old with acute or convalescent COVID-19. The source material was peripheral blood. The CDR3 DNA reads TGTGCCAGCAGCGTAGCCCCCGCGAATACGCAGTATTTT. Its translation is CASSVAPANTQYF.